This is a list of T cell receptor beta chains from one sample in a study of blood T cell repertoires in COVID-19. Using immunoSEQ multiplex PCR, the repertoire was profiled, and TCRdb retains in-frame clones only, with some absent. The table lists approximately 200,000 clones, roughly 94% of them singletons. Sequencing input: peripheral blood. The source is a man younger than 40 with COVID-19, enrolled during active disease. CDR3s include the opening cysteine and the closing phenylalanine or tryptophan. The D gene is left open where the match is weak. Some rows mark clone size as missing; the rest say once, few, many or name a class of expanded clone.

CDR3: CASSVGGGSGYGYTF
DNA: TGTGCCAGCAGCGTAGGCGGGGGCTCCGGCTATGGCTACACCTTC
J: TRBJ1-2
size: NA
D: NA
V: TRBV9

CDR3: CAISEAGVLETQYF
DNA: TGTGCCATCAGTGAGGCAGGGGTTTTGGAGACCCAGTACTTC
J: TRBJ2-5
size: NA
D: NA
V: TRBV10-3

CDR3: CASSYSKKGGKETQYF
DNA: TGTGCCAGCAGTTACTCGAAAAAAGGAGGGAAAGAGACCCAGTACTTC
J: TRBJ2-5
size: NA
D: NA
V: TRBV6-5

CDR3: CASSLAPAGQSYNEQFF
DNA: TGTGCCAGCAGCTTAGCTCCGGCGGGACAGTCCTACAATGAGCAGTTCTTC
J: TRBJ2-1
size: NA
D: NA
V: TRBV11-2

CDR3: CASAIQGNTGELFF
DNA: TGTGCCAGCGCAATACAGGGGAACACCGGGGAGCTGTTTTTT
J: TRBJ2-2
size: NA
D: NA
V: TRBV18

CDR3: CAISESRGLNEQFF
DNA: TGTGCCATCAGTGAGTCTCGCGGTCTCAATGAGCAGTTCTTC
J: TRBJ2-1
size: NA
D: NA
V: TRBV10-3

CDR3: CASSYLGGGYQETQYF
DNA: TGTGCCAGCAGTTACCTTGGCGGGGGGTACCAAGAGACCCAGTACTTC
J: TRBJ2-5
size: NA
D: TRBD2
V: TRBV6-6

CDR3: CASSLPGGGNTIYF
DNA: TGTGCCAGCAGTCTACCGGGAGGTGGAAACACCATATATTTT
J: TRBJ1-3
size: NA
D: NA
V: TRBV6-5

CDR3: CASRHTSGILFF
DNA: TGTGCCAGCAGACATACTAGCGGGATCCTGTTCTTC
J: TRBJ2-1
size: NA
D: TRBD2
V: TRBV25-1

CDR3: CASSQVQGASSKVTEAFF
DNA: TGTGCCAGCAGCCAAGTTCAGGGGGCGAGTAGCAAGGTCACTGAAGCTTTCTTT
J: TRBJ1-1
size: NA
D: TRBD1
V: TRBV3-1/TRBV3-2

CDR3: CAWSVTQANQPQHF
DNA: TGTGCCTGGAGTGTTACACAGGCGAATCAGCCCCAGCATTTT
J: TRBJ1-5
size: NA
D: NA
V: TRBV30

CDR3: CASSPPGQGLDPYEQYF
DNA: TGTGCCAGCAGTCCCCCGGGACAGGGTCTAGACCCTTACGAGCAGTACTTC
J: TRBJ2-7
size: NA
D: TRBD1
V: TRBV25-1

CDR3: CASSYGANSYEQYF
DNA: TGTGCCAGCAGTTACGGAGCCAACTCCTACGAGCAGTACTTC
J: TRBJ2-7
size: few
D: NA
V: TRBV6-5

CDR3: CAISEPGADGTEAFF
DNA: TGTGCCATCAGTGAGCCAGGGGCGGATGGCACTGAAGCTTTCTTT
J: TRBJ1-1
size: NA
D: NA
V: TRBV10-3

CDR3: CASSRAGNTEAFF
DNA: TGTGCCAGCAGCCGGGCGGGGAACACTGAAGCTTTCTTT
J: TRBJ1-1
size: NA
D: NA
V: TRBV7-9

CDR3: CASSFKGQATKNIQYF
DNA: TGCGCCAGCAGCTTTAAGGGGCAGGCCACCAAAAACATTCAGTACTTC
J: TRBJ2-4
size: NA
D: NA
V: TRBV5-1

CDR3: CASTPGLDNYEQYF
DNA: TGTGCTTCAACACCGGGACTGGACAACTACGAGCAGTACTTC
J: TRBJ2-7
size: NA
D: NA
V: TRBV9

CDR3: CASSLAGWGYGYTF
DNA: TGTGCCAGCAGCTTAGCAGGGTGGGGCTATGGCTACACCTTC
J: TRBJ1-2
size: NA
D: NA
V: TRBV11-2

CDR3: CASSLGQGSNQPQHF
DNA: TGTGCCAGCAGTCTAGGACAGGGTAGCAATCAGCCCCAGCATTTT
J: TRBJ1-5
size: NA
D: TRBD1
V: TRBV2

CDR3: CASSPDSSTDTQYF
DNA: TGTGCCAGCTCACCAGACAGTAGCACAGATACGCAGTATTTT
J: TRBJ2-3
size: NA
D: NA
V: TRBV18

CDR3: CSVEFSYTQYF
DNA: TGCAGCGTTGAATTCTCGTATACGCAGTATTTT
J: TRBJ2-3
size: NA
D: NA
V: TRBV29-1

CDR3: CASSRDSSGANVLTF
DNA: TGTGCCAGCAGCCGAGACAGCTCTGGGGCCAACGTCCTGACTTTC
J: TRBJ2-6
size: NA
D: NA
V: TRBV3-1/TRBV3-2

CDR3: CASSLGADFNYGYTF
DNA: TGCGCCAGCAGCTTGGGGGCGGACTTTAACTATGGCTACACCTTC
J: TRBJ1-2
size: NA
D: NA
V: TRBV5-1

CDR3: CASSPGTLYEQYF
DNA: TGTGCCAGCAGTCCCGGGACACTGTACGAGCAGTACTTC
J: TRBJ2-7
size: once
D: NA
V: TRBV12-3/TRBV12-4

CDR3: CASSQATLAGGSSYEQYF
DNA: TGCGCCAGCAGCCAAGCCACCCTAGCGGGGGGCTCTTCCTACGAGCAGTACTTC
J: TRBJ2-7
size: NA
D: TRBD2
V: TRBV4-1

CDR3: CASSFSRDRNQPQHF
DNA: TGTGCCAGCAGCTTTTCCCGGGACAGAAATCAGCCCCAGCATTTT
J: TRBJ1-5
size: NA
D: TRBD1
V: TRBV7-2

CDR3: CASSYHSGTGFTDTQYF
DNA: TGTGCCAGCAGCTATCATTCCGGGACAGGGTTCACAGATACGCAGTATTTT
J: TRBJ2-3
size: NA
D: TRBD1
V: TRBV5-6

CDR3: CASSQDPTDTNYGYTF
DNA: TGCGCCAGCAGCCAAGACCCCACAGACACTAACTATGGCTACACCTTC
J: TRBJ1-2
size: NA
D: NA
V: TRBV4-1

CDR3: CASSPSSPGQPNEKLFF
DNA: TGCGCCAGCAGCCCATCCTCTCCGGGACAGCCTAATGAAAAACTGTTTTTT
J: TRBJ1-4
size: NA
D: TRBD1
V: TRBV5-1

CDR3: CASSSTGVEYGYTF
DNA: TGTGCCAGCAGCTCCACAGGGGTCGAGTATGGCTACACCTTC
J: TRBJ1-2
size: NA
D: TRBD1
V: TRBV11-1

CDR3: CASSEQGQATGELFF
DNA: TGTGCCAGCAGTGAACAGGGGCAGGCCACCGGGGAGCTGTTTTTT
J: TRBJ2-2
size: NA
D: NA
V: TRBV2

CDR3: CASSSTGALGTEAFF
DNA: TGTGCCAGCAGCTCCACAGGGGCCCTGGGGACTGAAGCTTTCTTT
J: TRBJ1-1
size: NA
D: TRBD1
V: TRBV7-6

CDR3: CASSESRSEYYEQYF
DNA: TGTGCCAGCAGTGAAAGTAGGAGCGAATACTACGAGCAGTACTTC
J: TRBJ2-7
size: NA
D: NA
V: TRBV2

CDR3: CASSISTPYEQYF
DNA: TGTGCCAGTAGTATCTCCACTCCCTACGAGCAGTACTTC
J: TRBJ2-7
size: NA
D: NA
V: TRBV19

CDR3: CASSHLDRDYYGYTF
DNA: TGCGCCAGCAGCCACTTGGACAGGGACTACTATGGCTACACCTTC
J: TRBJ1-2
size: NA
D: TRBD1
V: TRBV4-1

CDR3: CASSSLSGTTSRAGELFF
DNA: TGTGCCAGCAGCTCCCTCAGCGGGACGACTAGCCGGGCCGGGGAGCTGTTTTTT
J: TRBJ2-2
size: NA
D: TRBD2
V: TRBV7-9

CDR3: CAISELGGRNEQFF
DNA: TGTGCCATCAGTGAGTTGGGGGGGCGTAATGAGCAGTTCTTC
J: TRBJ2-1
size: NA
D: NA
V: TRBV10-3

CDR3: CASSQGGASRDRSYNEQFF
DNA: TGCGCCAGCAGCCAAGGGGGTGCTTCTCGGGACAGATCCTACAATGAGCAGTTCTTC
J: TRBJ2-1
size: NA
D: TRBD1
V: TRBV4-1

CDR3: CASSKIPGEGNQPQHF
DNA: TGTGCCAGCAGCAAAATTCCGGGAGAGGGCAATCAGCCCCAGCATTTT
J: TRBJ1-5
size: NA
D: NA
V: TRBV21-1

CDR3: CASSQEGGAHFMYF
DNA: TGCGCCAGCAGCCAAGAGGGCGGGGCGCACTTTATGTATTTT
J: TRBJ2-3
size: NA
D: NA
V: TRBV4-1

CDR3: CASSHLLTGSYEQYF
DNA: TGCGCCAGCAGCCACCTTCTGACAGGATCCTACGAGCAGTACTTC
J: TRBJ2-7
size: NA
D: NA
V: TRBV4-1

CDR3: CASSSGTYEQYF
DNA: TGTGCCAGCAGCTCAGGTACCTACGAGCAGTACTTC
J: TRBJ2-7
size: NA
D: NA
V: TRBV7-9

CDR3: CASSEGTGPSYEQYF
DNA: TGTGCCAGCAGTGAAGGGACAGGACCTTCCTACGAGCAGTACTTC
J: TRBJ2-7
size: NA
D: TRBD1
V: TRBV6-1

CDR3: CASSKTGKSYNEQFF
DNA: TGTGCCAGCAGCAAGACAGGGAAATCCTACAATGAGCAGTTCTTC
J: TRBJ2-1
size: NA
D: TRBD1
V: TRBV7-3

CDR3: CASSLVLGGEQYF
DNA: TGCGCCAGCAGCTTGGTTTTGGGGGGCGAGCAGTACTTC
J: TRBJ2-7
size: NA
D: NA
V: TRBV5-1

CDR3: CASSQGQGGYTF
DNA: TGTGCCAGCAGCCAGGGTCAGGGTGGCTACACCTTC
J: TRBJ1-2
size: NA
D: NA
V: TRBV3-1/TRBV3-2

CDR3: CASSLDGGAGDTQYF
DNA: TGTGCCAGCAGCTTGGACGGGGGGGCGGGAGATACGCAGTATTTT
J: TRBJ2-3
size: NA
D: TRBD2
V: TRBV5-4

CDR3: CASSRGVTNYGYTF
DNA: TGTGCCAGCAGTCGCGGGGTCACAAACTATGGCTACACCTTC
J: TRBJ1-2
size: NA
D: NA
V: TRBV6-5

CDR3: CASSLVRGNNEQFF
DNA: TGCGCCAGCAGCTTGGTAAGGGGAAACAATGAGCAGTTCTTC
J: TRBJ2-1
size: NA
D: NA
V: TRBV5-1

CDR3: CASRRTGGPEAFF
DNA: TGTGCCAGCAGGCGGACAGGGGGCCCTGAAGCTTTCTTT
J: TRBJ1-1
size: NA
D: TRBD1
V: TRBV5-4

CDR3: CASSLGGTDQPQHF
DNA: TGTGCCAGCAGCTTGGGGGGCACCGATCAGCCCCAGCATTTT
J: TRBJ1-5
size: NA
D: NA
V: TRBV5-4

CDR3: CATSSGEGTDTQYF
DNA: TGTGCCACCAGCAGCGGGGAAGGCACAGATACGCAGTATTTT
J: TRBJ2-3
size: once
D: NA
V: TRBV15

CDR3: CASSSLTDSPLHF
DNA: TGTGCCAGCAGTTCCTTGACTGATTCACCCCTCCACTTT
J: TRBJ1-6
size: NA
D: NA
V: TRBV6-5